This T cell receptor (beta chain) was recovered during a study of cytomegalovirus exposure and HLA in healthy donors. Whole-study results and caveats: 87-base-pair reads could not separate some V segments, including TRBV6-2 and TRBV6-3. The study flagged about 160 TCR beta chains as cytomegalovirus-associated. Over 15,000 TCR beta sequences were associated with HLA alleles at 0.05 false discovery rate in a later analysis.

60 Vbeta and 13 Jbeta primers were used in PCR. Generated by immunoSEQ multiplex PCR, the TCRdb table keeps only in-frame clones and is missing some. The table has 150,000 to 200,000 clones, just under 80% seen once. The V and J ends lost 3 bases and 2 bases respectively, with 8 bases between them. Germline CDR1 and CDR2: LNHDA and SQIVND (reference sequence). The CDR3 loop spans 14 amino acids. Note on this clone: Its matching antigen is unknown.

Sequenced: PBMCs. The chain carries TRBV19 and TRBJ1-5, with D possibly being TRBD1 (6 bases). The receptor was isolated from a woman in her thirties in good health and CMV-seropositive. CDR3 residues: CASSIPGGNQPQHF. CDR3 nucleotide sequence: TGTGCCAGTAGTATCCCAGGGGGCAATCAGCCCCAGCATTTT.